The 22 T cell receptor beta chains below all came from one sample that was sequenced in a study of blood T cell repertoires in COVID-19. Generated by immunoSEQ multiplex PCR, the TCRdb table keeps only in-frame clones and is missing some. The repertoire includes around 150,000 clones, roughly 88% of them detected once, and approximately 10% sits in the top ten. The sample comprised peripheral blood. The source is a man aged 55 to 70 with active or convalescent COVID-19.

The rearrangement links TRBV7-3 to TRBJ2-3, with D maybe TRBD2 (5 bases). CDR1 SGHTA and CDR2 FQGTGA come from the germline V gene. The CDR3 is 16 residues long. V lost 1 base and J 1 base, leaving 12 bases between the germline ends. The CDR3: CASSLKGTEGTDTQYF. DNA for the CDR3: TGTGCCAGCAGCTTAAAGGGAACGGAGGGCACAGATACGCAGTATTTT.

This chain connects TRBV6-5 to TRBJ1-5, with a weak D call TRBD1 (5 bases). Germline CDR1 and CDR2: MNHEY and SVGAGI. The V and J ends lost 2 bases and 4 bases respectively, with 6 bases between them. This CDR3 comprises 13 residues. The CDR3 reads CASSYGGNQPQHF. The CDR3 DNA follows: TGTGCCAGCAGTTACGGGGGGAATCAGCCCCAGCATTTT.

J is TRBJ2-3 and V is TRBV7-2; 7 bases line up with TRBD2. The V and J ends lost 0 bases and 8 bases, in that order; junction bases with no gene match: 5. This CDR3 region has 14 residues. Per germline, CDR1 SGHTA and CDR2 FQGNSA. DNA of the CDR3: TGTGCCAGCAGCTTAGCGCTCCTAGCGGTTACGCAGTATTTT. Its protein is CASSLALLAVTQYF.

The V call is TRBV29-1, the J call TRBJ2-5, with 9 bases matching TRBD1. Germline V gives CDR1 SQVTM, CDR2 ANQGSEA. V trimming: 7 bases; J trimming: 4 bases; junction bases outside the gene matches: 10. This CDR3 comprises 14 residues. CDR3 bases: TGCAGCGGACGAACGGGACAGGGTCGAGAGACCCAGTACTTC. This gives the protein CSGRTGQGRETQYF.

The gene calls are TRBV9 and TRBJ1-5, with TRBD1 identical over 7 bases. The trim removed 0 bases at V and 8 bases at J, leaving 8 bases unmatched. Per the germline V gene, CDR1 is SGDLS and CDR2 is YYNGEE. The CDR3 sequence is 15 residues long. CDR3 region: CASSVGGPGGEPQHF. Here the CDR3 DNA reads TGTGCCAGCAGCGTAGGGGGCCCAGGGGGTGAGCCCCAGCATTTT.

The chain links TRBV19 to TRBJ1-2; unclear D gene. Trimming left V 1 base short and J 6 bases short, with 9 bases between. This CDR3 has 13 amino acids. In germline, CDR1 is LNHDA, CDR2 SQIVND (reference sequence). The CDR3 sequence is CASSIGAGNGYTF. CDR3 DNA sequence: TGTGCCAGTAGTATAGGGGCCGGGAATGGCTACACCTTC.

The rearrangement joins TRBV19 to TRBJ1-2; TRBD1 matches 8 bases. Losses at the gene ends were 2 bases for V and 5 bases for J; bases not matched to a gene: 4. Germline V lookup: CDR1 LNHDA, CDR2 SQIVND (reference sequence). This CDR3 has 14 amino acids. For the CDR3, the DNA is TGTGCCAGTAGTATATCAGGGGGCCCTTATGGCTACACCTTC. Its translation is CASSISGGPYGYTF.

The V and J genes are TRBV13 and TRBJ2-3; 8 positions match TRBD2. The CDR3 is 14 amino acids. The V and J ends lost 5 bases and 4 bases, in that order; junction bases with no gene match: 5. The germline V gene encodes CDR1 PRHDT and CDR2 FYEKMQ (reference sequence). DNA of the CDR3: TGTGCCAGCAGCGCCAGCGGGAGCGCAGATACGCAGTATTTT. Its protein is CASSASGSADTQYF.

This rearrangement joins TRBV19 to TRBJ1-5; D gene unclear. Trimming stripped 6 bases from V and 5 bases from J, with 17 bases between. The CDR3 length is 15 residues. The germline V gene encodes CDR1 LNHDA and CDR2 SQIVND (reference sequence). Written as DNA, the CDR3 is TGTGCCAGTAGCCCCAGCAGCGGCGGATATCAGCCCCAGCATTTT. It codes for CASSPSSGGYQPQHF.

The genes are TRBV29-1 and TRBJ1-2; D is unresolved. Germline lookup yields CDR1 SQVTM and CDR2 ANQGSEA. This CDR3 is 14 amino acids long. Trimming took off 1 base at V and 4 bases at J, with 13 bases between the two ends. CDR3 coding DNA: TGCAGCGTTGAAGGCGGGTCCGAGCTCTATGGCTACACCTTC. Protein sequence: CSVEGGSELYGYTF. The full variable domain, with the rest looked up from reference TRBV29-1 and TRBJ1-2, is SAVISQKPSRDICQRGTSLTIQCQVDSQVTMMFWYRQQPGQSLTLIATANQGSEATYESGFVIDKFPISRPNLTFSTLTVSNMSPEDSSIYLCSVEGGSELYGYTFGSGTRLTVV.

The V gene is TRBV19, the J gene TRBJ2-1; D gene ambiguous. V lost 5 bases and J lost 8, with 13 bases in between. This CDR3 comprises 13 residues. Germline V lookup: CDR1 LNHDA, CDR2 SQIVND (reference sequence). For the CDR3, the DNA is TGTGCCAGTAGTCGGAGTTCAATCGATGAGCAGTTCTTC. This gives the protein CASSRSSIDEQFF.

The chain links TRBV3-1 (or the pseudogene TRBV3-2) to TRBJ2-1, with 7 positions matching TRBD1. Germline-derived CDR1 and CDR2 are LGHDT and YNNKEL (reference sequence). V lost 8 bases and J lost 5; bases outside the gene matches: 9. The CDR3 sequence is 14 residues long. The CDR3 reads CASARQGRNNEQFF. The CDR3 nucleotides are TGTGCCAGCGCAAGACAGGGTCGTAACAATGAGCAGTTCTTC.

The DNA for the CDR3 is TGTGCCAGCAGTTTACTAGCGGGTAGCACAGATACGCAGTATTTT. The encoded protein is CASSLLAGSTDTQYF. The V and J genes are TRBV28 and TRBJ2-3, with 8 bases lining up with TRBD2. The CDR3 runs 15 residues. Per germline, CDR1 MDHEN and CDR2 SYDVKM. J gave up 0 bases and V 2 bases, and 1 base lay outside the gene matches.

The chain recombines TRBV18 with TRBJ2-1; 10 bases are shared with TRBD2. V lost 3 bases, J lost 10 bases, and 3 bases stayed unmatched. The CDR3 totals 13 residues. The germline V gene encodes CDR1 KGHSH and CDR2 LQKENI. The CDR3 DNA reads TGTGCCAGCTCACCCAGCGGGAGGGAAGAGCAGTTCTTC. Residues: CASSPSGREEQFF.

The genes are TRBV6-5 and TRBJ2-7; the match to TRBD1 covers 12 bases. The length of the CDR3 is 14 residues. The germline V gene encodes CDR1 MNHEY and CDR2 SVGAGI. The J segment lost 7 bases and the V segment lost 4 bases, leaving 5 bases of the junction unmatched. In DNA, the CDR3 is TGTGCCAGCAGTTCCCGGGACAGGGGGCTGGAGCAGTACTTC. It is translated as CASSSRDRGLEQYF.

This chain uses TRBV18 with TRBJ2-3; tentatively, D is TRBD1 (6 bases). Trimming cost V 5 bases and J 4 bases, with 13 bases left between them. There are 14 residues in the CDR3. Germline CDR1 and CDR2: KGHSH and LQKENI. The CDR3 here is CASSYSQGPDTQYF. CDR3 coding DNA: TGTGCCAGCTCATATTCACAGGGACCAGATACGCAGTATTTT.

This clone was observed a single time. The chain carries TRBV30 and TRBJ2-2; a weak D match, TRBD2 (6 bases). Between the trimmed V and J ends, which lost 5 bases and 7 bases, there was a span of 20 bases. Germline values: CDR1 GTSNPN, CDR2 SVGIG (reference sequence). The CDR3 length is 15 residues. CDR3 protein: CAWLPGLVIGGELFF. The CDR3 DNA reads as TGTGCCTGGCTACCGGGACTGGTGATCGGCGGGGAGCTGTTTTTT.

J is TRBJ1-6 and V is TRBV6-4, with 7 nucleotides matching TRBD1. There are 13 residues in the CDR3. Trimming removed 6 bases from V and 8 bases from J; junction bases left unmatched: 4. Germline CDR1 and CDR2: MRHNA and SNTAGT. The CDR3 DNA follows: TGTGCCAGCAGCCGTGGGACAGATTCACCCCTCCACTTT. Protein: CASSRGTDSPLHF.

The V call is TRBV27, the J call TRBJ2-1, with TRBD1 identical over 8 bases. The CDR3 is 15 residues long. Germline trimming cut 6 bases from V and 0 bases from J; bases unmatched to any gene: 4. Germline values: CDR1 MNHEY, CDR2 SMNVEV (reference sequence). The CDR3 nucleotides are TGTGCCAGCAGCCGAGACAGGGGCTCCTACAATGAGCAGTTCTTC. Translated, it gives CASSRDRGSYNEQFF.

This sequence joins TRBV6-5 and TRBJ1-2; TRBD1 is a possible D gene (5 bases). Germline values: CDR1 MNHEY, CDR2 SVGAGI. V dropped 5 bases and J dropped 0 bases, with 13 bases sitting between them. The CDR3 has 15 amino acids. The CDR3 reads CASSPSGGTNYGYTF. CDR3 DNA sequence: TGTGCCAGCAGTCCTTCGGGGGGGACTAACTATGGCTACACCTTC.

A word on this clone: The sample has other DNA sequences that encode this CDR3 too. The chain carries TRBV18 and TRBJ2-7; TRBD1 might be the D (6 bases). Trimming took off 6 bases at V and 1 base at J, with 7 bases between the two ends. The germline CDR1 and CDR2 sequences are KGHSH and LQKENI. The CDR3 is 12 residues long. The CDR3 sequence: CASSTGSYEQYF. As DNA, the CDR3 is TGTGCCAGCTCCACAGGGTCCTACGAGCAGTACTTC.

The rearrangement links TRBV5-1 to TRBJ2-5; the match to TRBD1 covers 10 bases. With V trimmed by 4 bases and J by 2 bases, 2 bases remained unmatched. Germline values: CDR1 SGHRS, CDR2 YFSETQ. The CDR3 length is 14 residues. CDR3 residues: CASSGTGAQETQYF. CDR3 coding DNA: TGCGCCAGCAGCGGGACAGGGGCTCAAGAGACCCAGTACTTC.